These 27 T cell receptor beta chains were sequenced from one sample in a study of blood T cell repertoires in COVID-19. The data were produced by immunoSEQ multiplex PCR, yet TCRdb's version contains in-frame clones alone and is incomplete. The table has under 250,000 clones, around 89% seen once. Sequencing was done on a sample of peripheral blood. The receptors here all came from a woman aged 25-40 years with COVID-19, enrolled during active disease.

This chain uses TRBV27 with TRBJ2-3; D might be TRBD2 (5 bases). This CDR3 is built from 13 residues. The V end was cut by 8 bases, the J end by 1 base, with 10 bases between. CDR1 and CDR2 (germline): MNHEY, SMNVEV (reference sequence). Here the CDR3 reads CASGETGTDTQYF. The CDR3 nucleotides are TGTGCCAGCGGGGAGACTGGCACAGATACGCAGTATTTT.

The chain uses TRBV28 and TRBJ1-2; possibly TRBD1 for D (5 bases). CDR1 is MDHEN, CDR2 SYDVKM, per germline. Trimming left V 7 bases short and J 2 bases short, with 14 bases between. This CDR3 has 14 residues. The chain's CDR3 is CASIHRAGNYGYTF. The CDR3 coding sequence is TGTGCCAGCATCCACCGGGCAGGGAACTATGGCTACACCTTC.

V is TRBV19 and J is TRBJ1-1; tentative D call: TRBD1 (6 bases). This CDR3 region has 15 residues. CDR1 and CDR2 (germline): LNHDA, SQIVND (reference sequence). Deletions cut 4 bases from V and 11 bases from J, with 23 bases between. CDR3 bases: TGTGCCAGTAGTACCTCTCGACAGGCTGAGAACAGGGCTTTCTTT. This encodes CASSTSRQAENRAFF.

This chain connects TRBV3-1 (or the pseudogene TRBV3-2) to TRBJ2-5; 9 bases map to TRBD1. Per germline, CDR1 LGHDT and CDR2 YNNKEL (reference sequence). V gave up 2 bases and J gave up 4 bases; unmatched junction bases: 2. This CDR3 is 14 amino acids long. The CDR3 here is CASSQMTGGETQYF. The CDR3 bases are TGTGCCAGCAGCCAAATGACAGGGGGAGAGACCCAGTACTTC.

This clone was seen more than once but under ten times. The genes are TRBV21-1 and TRBJ2-1; TRBD2 is the table's D call, not checked against the DNA. TRBV21-1 is annotated as a pseudogene. This CDR3 contains 17 residues. CDR3 loop: CASSLSGRAETGDEQFF. The DNA of the CDR3 is TGTGCCAGCAGCTTGAGCGGGAGGGCCGAAACTGGCGATGAGCAGTTCTTC.

The gene calls are TRBV12-3 or TRBV12-4 and TRBJ1-2; 8 nucleotides align to TRBD1. The V gene end was trimmed by 1 base and the J gene end by 6 bases; junction bases not matched to a gene: 1. The CDR3 is 13 amino acids. This CDR3 reads CASSLETGDGYTF. CDR3 DNA sequence: TGTGCCAGCAGTTTAGAGACAGGGGATGGCTACACCTTC.

The CDR3 sequence: CASSLASGSSTAYEQYF. Here the CDR3 DNA reads TGTGCCAGCAGCTTAGCCTCTGGGAGTTCAACCGCCTACGAGCAGTACTTC. The V gene is TRBV11-2, the J gene TRBJ2-7; possibly TRBD2 for D (5 bases). The ends were cut back, 1 base at V and 2 bases at J, with 18 bases in the middle. The CDR3 totals 17 residues. Germline CDR1 and CDR2: SGHAT and FQNNGV.

The genes are TRBV7-8 and TRBJ2-1; TRBD2 might be the D (5 bases). This CDR3 spans 17 amino acids. Trimming took 5 bases from V and 7 from J, leaving 24 bases between them. CDR1 and CDR2 from the germline V gene are SGHVS and FQNEAQ. The DNA for the CDR3 is TGTGCCAGCAGCCTCAGGACTCCCAACCAGCCTGGGAATGAGCAGTTCTTC. It codes for CASSLRTPNQPGNEQFF.

The chain combines TRBV2 with TRBJ1-2; a possible D gene is TRBD1 (5 bases). The germline V and J ends were trimmed by 5 bases and 5 bases, with 12 bases remaining between them. The CDR3 has 13 residues. The germline V gene has CDR1 SNHLY and CDR2 FYNNEI. The CDR3 spells CASSPGTTYGYTF. The CDR3 region has the DNA TGTGCCAGCAGTCCGGGGACTACATATGGCTACACCTTC.

This chain uses TRBV30 with TRBJ2-3; D possibly corresponds to TRBD2 (6 bases). Germline V gene sequence: CDR1 GTSNPN, CDR2 SVGIG (reference sequence). CDR3 length: 12 residues. V was clipped by 4 bases and J by 11 bases, with 16 bases between them. CDR3 in DNA: TGTGCCTGGACGTCGACTAGACGACTGCAGTATTTT. It yields the protein CAWTSTRRLQYF.

The chain recombines TRBV4-3 with TRBJ2-7; 16 bases fit TRBD2. V dropped 4 bases and J dropped 4; count of bases not matched to a gene: 22. CDR3 size: 22 residues. Germline V gives CDR1 LGHNA, CDR2 YSLEER. This CDR3 reads CASSLNAHPAGLAGGIIYEQYF. CDR3 nucleotide sequence: TGCGCCAGCAGCCTCAATGCGCACCCCGCGGGACTAGCGGGGGGGATCATATACGAGCAGTACTTC.

This clone was seen only a few times. The chain joins TRBV4-2 to TRBJ2-1, with 10 bases fitting TRBD1. With 4 bases clipped from V and 7 bases from J, the junction kept 1 base outside the gene matches. In germline, CDR1 is LGHNA, CDR2 YNFKEQ. The CDR3 contains 13 residues. CDR3: CASSLGQGNEQFF. In nucleotides, the CDR3 is TGTGCCAGCAGCCTGGGACAGGGGAATGAGCAGTTCTTC.

In its sample, this clone was seen once. The chain has TRBV5-6 and TRBJ1-2, with 9 bases fitting TRBD1. The CDR3 has 14 amino acids. Per germline, CDR1 SGHDT and CDR2 YYEEEE. The J segment lost 4 bases and the V segment lost 3 bases, leaving 4 bases of the junction unmatched. The CDR3 protein is CASSSTGGSYGYTF. CDR3 in DNA: TGTGCCAGCAGCTCGACAGGGGGGTCCTATGGCTACACCTTC.

As concerns this clone: One junction end does not reproduce the germline sequence, and a read error may be involved. The chain uses TRBV7-7 and TRBJ1-3; D remains unclear. The CDR3 runs 16 residues. CDR1 and CDR2 (germline): SSHAT, FNYEAQ (reference sequence). CDR3: CASSLGPHSSGNTIYF. The CDR3 DNA follows: TGTGCTAGCAGCTTAGGTCCGCATAGCTCTGGAAACACCATATATTTT.

CDR3 coding DNA: TGTGCCAGCAGCAGTCGAGCGGGTTCCTACGAGCAGTACGTC. Its protein product is CASSSRAGSYEQYV. The V and J genes are TRBV7-2 and TRBJ2-7, with D possibly TRBD2 on 6 matching bases. V was clipped by 5 bases and J by 1 base, with 12 bases between them. The germline CDR1 and CDR2 sequences are SGHTA and FQGNSA. The CDR3 is made up of 14 amino acids.

The CDR3, as DNA: TGCAGCGTTACGACAGGGGCCCGGGAGCTGTTTTTT. Residues: CSVTTGARELFF. The chain recombines TRBV29-1 with TRBJ2-2, with 8 bases matching TRBD1. Looked up from germline, CDR1 is SQVTM and CDR2 is ANQGSEA. The CDR3 contains 12 residues. The V and J ends lost 5 bases and 9 bases, in that order; junction bases with no gene match: 5.

The chain uses TRBV6-2 or TRBV6-3 and TRBJ2-7, with D unclear. The CDR3 has 14 residues. V was trimmed by 5 bases and J by 2 bases, leaving 13 bases between them. Germline V CDR1 and CDR2: MNHEY, SVGEGT. The CDR3 protein is CASSPGRVPYEQYV. The CDR3 region has the DNA TGTGCCAGCAGTCCCGGCCGGGTCCCCTACGAGCAGTACGTC.

This sequence joins TRBV5-5 and TRBJ2-7, with D possibly being TRBD1 (6 bases). This CDR3 region has 13 residues. V was pared by 0 bases and J by 3 bases, with 7 bases between. Germline CDR1 and CDR2: SGHKS and YYEKEE (reference sequence). The CDR3 here is CASSLEGDYEQYV. The CDR3 DNA is TGTGCCAGCAGCTTGGAGGGGGACTACGAGCAGTACGTC.

V gene TRBV20-1 combines with J gene TRBJ2-1, with D uncertain. This CDR3 has 15 residues. Trimming removed 3 bases from V and 7 bases from J, with 19 bases in between. Germline CDR1 and CDR2: DFQATT and SNEGSKA (reference sequence). In DNA, the CDR3 is TGCAGTGCTAGTTTGGGCAGAACCTTCCAAAATGAGCAGTTCTTC. Amino acids: CSASLGRTFQNEQFF.

The chain is built from TRBV19 and TRBJ1-2; TRBD1 agrees at 7 bases. Trimming removed 7 bases from V and 3 bases from J; junction bases left unmatched: 8. In germline, CDR1 is LNHDA, CDR2 SQIVND (reference sequence). This CDR3 spans 14 amino acids. CDR3 sequence: CASMRGGADYGYTF. DNA for the CDR3: TGTGCCAGTATGAGAGGGGGCGCGGACTATGGCTACACCTTC.

This clone was found once. The chain couples TRBV6-2 or TRBV6-3 to TRBJ1-1; no clear D. Germline-derived CDR1 and CDR2 are MNHEY and SVGEGT. CDR3 size: 13 residues. Deletions cut 2 bases from V and 7 bases from J, with 11 bases between. The CDR3 region is CASSYRGRNEAFF. As DNA, the CDR3 is TGTGCCAGCAGTTACAGAGGGAGGAATGAAGCTTTCTTT.

This clone was found a few times. The CDR3 DNA follows: TGTGCCAGCAGTCCAGATAAACAGGGGTTTAGCAATCAGCCCCAGCATTTT. It codes for CASSPDKQGFSNQPQHF. The rearrangement uses TRBV27 and TRBJ1-5; 7 nucleotides match TRBD1. The CDR3 totals 17 residues. CDR1 is MNHEY and CDR2 is SMNVEV in the germline V gene (reference sequence). V lost 5 bases and J lost 0; bases outside the gene matches: 10.

This chain's CDR3 is CASSTGTVITGELFF. The CDR3 nucleotides are TGTGCCAGCAGCACCGGGACAGTAATCACCGGGGAGCTGTTTTTT. The V and J genes are TRBV7-9 and TRBJ2-2; 7 positions agree with TRBD1. CDR1 is SEHNR and CDR2 is FQNEAQ in the germline V gene (reference sequence). There are 15 residues in the CDR3. V lost 5 bases to trimming and J lost 4 bases; unmatched junction nucleotides: 7.

This rearrangement joins TRBV11-2 to TRBJ2-7; perhaps TRBD1 as D (5 bases). The ends were cut back, 3 bases at V and 9 bases at J, with 9 bases in the middle. CDR3 length equals 11 residues. From germline, CDR1 is SGHAT and CDR2 FQNNGV. CDR3 DNA: TGTGCCAGCAGCTTTAGCCAGGGGCAGTACTTC. It is translated as CASSFSQGQYF.

The chain is built from TRBV6-2 or TRBV6-3 and TRBJ1-5; TRBD1 matches at 9 bases. The CDR3 runs to 16 residues. CDR1 MNHEY and CDR2 SVGEGT come from the germline V gene. The junction had 14 bases not matched to a gene; V was cut back by 5 bases and J by 9 bases. The CDR3, as DNA: TGTGCCAGCAGTCAGTGGGGACAGGGAACTGTCGGGCCCCAGCATTTT. Translation: CASSQWGQGTVGPQHF.

V gene TRBV10-3 combines with J gene TRBJ1-5, with no clear D. The CDR3 spans 13 residues. CDR1 and CDR2 from the germline V gene are ENHRY and SYGVKD. V gave up 3 bases and J gave up 9 bases, with 12 bases separating them. The CDR3 sequence is CAISEGRDPPQHF. CDR3 bases: TGTGCCATCAGTGAAGGGAGGGATCCGCCCCAGCATTTT.

This clone occurred a few times. This chain connects TRBV27 to TRBJ2-7; 11 nucleotides match TRBD1. This CDR3 region has 15 residues. Germline V lookup: CDR1 MNHEY, CDR2 SMNVEV (reference sequence). V was clipped by 3 bases and J by 3 bases; unmatched bases: 4. CDR3 DNA: TGTGCCAGCAGTTTTACCGGGACAGGGGGCTACGAGCAGTACTTC. It is translated as CASSFTGTGGYEQYF.